A single sample is the source of the 7 T cell receptor beta chains below, sequenced in a study of early T cells in non-severe SARS-CoV-2 infection. TCRdb analysed the 5' RACE reads with MiXCR anew, one entry per CDR3 protein. Among around 30,000 distinct CDR3 sequences listed, around 5.3% were seen once. What was sequenced was whole blood. The source of these receptors is an adult who was a healthcare worker with PCR-confirmed SARS-CoV-2 infection or an uninfected control (not recorded which).

This clonotype was found many times. This chain links TRBV4-3 with TRBJ1-1, with D possibly matching TRBD1 (5 bases). Per the germline V gene, CDR1 is LGHNA and CDR2 is YSLEER. Trimming removed 0 bases from V and 3 bases from J, with 20 bases in between. The CDR3 is 18 residues long. This CDR3 is CASSQEVPGRRRHTEAFF. The CDR3 bases are TGCGCCAGCAGCCAAGAAGTGCCAGGGAGGCGTCGGCACACTGAAGCTTTCTTT.

V is TRBV20-1 and J is TRBJ2-5, with TRBD2 as a possible D gene (6 bases). The CDR3 is 17 residues long. Germline CDR1 is DFQATT and CDR2 is SNEGSKA (reference sequence). The V end lost 6 bases, the J end lost 0 bases, and 23 bases lay between the germline ends. Here the CDR3 reads CSANRPTGVWNQETQYF. CDR3 sequence (DNA): TGCAGTGCCAACCGACCTACGGGGGTTTGGAACCAAGAGACCCAGTACTTC.

The chain recombines TRBV2 with TRBJ2-6, with D perhaps matching TRBD1 (6 bases). CDR3 length: 18 residues. Germline CDR1 SNHLY, CDR2 FYNNEI. V lost 6 bases to trimming and J lost 0 bases, with 18 bases between them. The CDR3: CASRPQTGSPSGANVLTF. The CDR3 coding sequence is TGTGCCAGCAGGCCCCAGACAGGATCTCCCTCTGGGGCCAACGTCCTGACTTTC.

In its sample, this clonotype was seen many times. The chain uses TRBV5-1 and TRBJ2-3; D ambiguous. The V and J ends lost 3 bases and 1 base respectively, with 12 bases between them. Germline values: CDR1 SGHRS, CDR2 YFSETQ. This CDR3 comprises 15 residues. For the CDR3, the DNA is TGCGCCAGCAGCTCTCTGTCCCGAGGCACAGATACGCAGTATTTT. This translates into CASSSLSRGTDTQYF.

Ten or more counts support this clonotype. The chain recombines TRBV10-2 with TRBJ2-7; 7 bases are a match to TRBD1. The ends lost 6 bases at V and 4 bases at J; junction bases unmatched: 6. The germline CDR1 and CDR2 sequences are WSHSY and SAAADI. This CDR3 has 13 amino acids. CDR3 nucleotides: TGCGCCAGCAGAGGGGGCGGACCTTACGAGCAGTACTTC. Its protein is CASRGGGPYEQYF.

In this sample, this clonotype turned up a few times. The gene calls are TRBV6-1 and TRBJ2-1; D call uncertain. CDR3 length: 17 amino acids. V was shortened by 1 base and J by 4 bases, with 17 bases between the two germline ends. Germline V lookup: CDR1 MNHNS, CDR2 SASEGT. CDR3 sequence reads: CASSEVRHLTIYNEQFF. The CDR3, as DNA: TGTGCCAGCAGTGAAGTTAGGCACCTCACTATTTACAATGAGCAGTTCTTC.

This clonotype was picked up a small number of times. This chain uses TRBV11-2 with TRBJ2-5; perhaps D is TRBD1 or TRBD2 (6 bases each). Germline lookup yields CDR1 SGHAT and CDR2 FQNNGV. Trimming left V 0 bases short and J 3 bases short, with 20 bases between. The CDR3 runs 18 residues. The CDR3 loop reads CASSLDPPRGVKEETQYF. CDR3 in DNA: TGTGCCAGCAGCTTAGATCCCCCGAGGGGGGTGAAAGAAGAGACCCAGTACTTC.